The 27 T cell receptor beta chains below were found in one sample sequenced in a study of T-cell memory formation after mild COVID-19. In TCRdb, the 5' RACE reads were re-called with MiXCR into one record per CDR3 protein. The data show about 400,000 distinct CDR3 sequences, about a quarter seen once. Material for sequencing was PBMCs or a T cell subset sorted from them (not recorded which). The source is an adult woman who had mild COVID-19 (a few samples of this study predate the infection). Cell type and time point are not known.

This chain uses TRBV3-1 with TRBJ2-3, with 7 bases matching TRBD2. The ends lost 8 bases at V and 4 bases at J; junction bases unmatched: 6. The germline CDR1 and CDR2 sequences are LGHDT and YNNKEL (reference sequence). The CDR3 has 13 residues. The CDR3 DNA is TGTGCCAGCGGGAGGGCCGATCCAGATACGCAGTATTTT. It yields the protein CASGRADPDTQYF.

This clonotype has a handful of counts. The rearrangement uses TRBV5-1 and TRBJ2-2, with D tentatively TRBD2 (5 bases). The CDR3 is 15 amino acids. V was trimmed by 2 bases and J by 3 bases, leaving 11 bases between them. Germline CDR1 SGHRS, CDR2 YFSETQ. CDR3 protein: CASSLAEADTGELFF. The CDR3 nucleotides are TGCGCCAGCAGCTTAGCGGAAGCGGACACCGGGGAGCTGTTTTTT.

This chain links TRBV20-1 with TRBJ1-1, with a possible D match to TRBD1 (5 bases). The CDR3 covers 14 residues. Between the trimmed V and J ends, which lost 6 bases and 4 bases, there was a span of 18 bases. The germline CDR1 and CDR2 sequences are DFQATT and SNEGSKA (reference sequence). The CDR3 DNA follows: TGCAGTGCCTTGGGCTTGGAGGGGCGCACTGAAGCTTTCTTT. Protein sequence: CSALGLEGRTEAFF.

The J gene is TRBJ1-1, the V gene TRBV29-1; 7 nucleotides line up with TRBD1. Germline V gene lookup returns CDR1 SQVTM and CDR2 ANQGSEA. The length of the CDR3 is 12 residues. Trimming removed 6 bases from V and 4 bases from J; junction bases left unmatched: 5. CDR3 bases: TGCAGCGTCCTCAGGGGGAGCACTGAAGCTTTCTTT. Translating it yields CSVLRGSTEAFF.

This clonotype was counted a few times. The CDR3 is CASSITTGTVNTEAFF. CDR3 DNA sequence: TGTGCCAGTAGTATCACAACCGGGACAGTGAACACTGAAGCTTTCTTT. This chain joins TRBV19 and TRBJ1-1; 7 bases line up with TRBD1. CDR1 and CDR2 from the germline V gene are LNHDA and SQIVND (reference sequence). V shed 3 bases, J shed 0 bases, and the junction held 7 bases outside the gene matches. The CDR3 sequence is 16 residues long. Looking up the rest from reference TRBV19 and TRBJ1-1 gives the full variable domain: DGGITQSPKYLFRKEGQNVTLSCEQNLNHDAMYWYRQDPGQGLRLIYYSQIVNDFQKGDIAEGYSVSREKKESFPLTVTSAQKNPTAFYLCASSITTGTVNTEAFFGQGTRLTVV.

The rearrangement uses TRBV9 and TRBJ2-7, with D tentatively TRBD1 or TRBD2 (6 bases each). Germline V CDR1 and CDR2: SGDLS, YYNGEE. V was trimmed by 4 bases and J by 4 bases, leaving 21 bases between them. This CDR3 region has 16 residues. The CDR3, as DNA: TGTGCCAGCAGCCCGCCGGGGGCAGCGGGTCCGTACGAGCAGTACTTC. This codes for CASSPPGAAGPYEQYF. The entire variable domain, with the rest obtained from reference TRBV9 and TRBJ2-7, is as follows: DSGVTQTPKHLITATGQRVTLRCSPRSGDLSVYWYQQSLDQGLQFLIQYYNGEERAKGNILERFSAQQFPDLHSELNLSSLELGDSALYFCASSPPGAAGPYEQYFGPGTRLTVT.

The CDR3 coding sequence is TGTGCCAGCAGTACCCCACTAGCGGGAAATGGGGCCAACGTCCTGACTTTC. Amino acids: CASSTPLAGNGANVLTF. The chain carries TRBV28 and TRBJ2-6; 10 bases map to TRBD2. Trimming at V came to 5 bases and at J to 3 bases, leaving 7 bases not matched to a gene. Germline CDR1 MDHEN, CDR2 SYDVKM. CDR3 length: 17 residues.

This clonotype was observed a handful of times. V usage is TRBV12-3 or TRBV12-4 and J usage is TRBJ2-3, with D possibly matching TRBD2 (7 bases). V dropped 4 bases and J dropped 2 bases, with 19 bases sitting between them. This CDR3 region has 17 residues. CDR3 DNA sequence: TGTGCCAGCAGTTCCGGCGGTTGGGGGGGGCTCACAGATACGCAGTATTTT. This translates into CASSSGGWGGLTDTQYF.

This clonotype was observed a handful of times. V usage is TRBV6-5 and J usage is TRBJ2-6, with D possibly matching TRBD2 (6 bases). V lost 8 bases, J lost 2 bases, and 19 bases lay in between. The V gene's germline CDR1 is MNHEY and CDR2 SVGAGI. The CDR3 runs to 17 residues. For the CDR3, the DNA is TGTGCCAGCTTCCCGGAGGGAGTCGAGCCTGGGGCCAACGTCCTGACTTTC. This gives the protein CASFPEGVEPGANVLTF.

This clonotype was observed a few times. The chain employs TRBV5-1 and TRBJ1-4; 7 nucleotides line up with TRBD1. Germline lookup yields CDR1 SGHRS and CDR2 YFSETQ. V lost 7 bases and J lost 4; bases outside the gene matches: 4. This CDR3 comprises 13 residues. The CDR3 spells CASRTGGNEKLFF. CDR3 sequence (DNA): TGCGCCAGCCGGACAGGAGGTAATGAAAAACTGTTTTTT.

This clonotype was detected only a few times. The chain combines TRBV5-6 with TRBJ1-6; 12 positions match TRBD1. Losses at the gene ends were 4 bases for V and 9 bases for J; bases not matched to a gene: 5. The CDR3 runs 15 residues. The germline CDR1 and CDR2 sequences are SGHDT and YYEEEE. The CDR3 nucleotides are TGTGCCAGCAGCCGGGACAGGGGGCGAATTTCACCCCTCCACTTT. Amino acid sequence: CASSRDRGRISPLHF.

This chain uses TRBV12-3 or TRBV12-4 with TRBJ1-5, with TRBD1 identical over 9 bases. The CDR3 loop spans 14 amino acids. Trimming removed 6 bases from V and 8 bases from J; junction bases left unmatched: 8. The DNA of the CDR3 is TGTGCCAGCAGCCCGGGACAGGGCTTCAAGCCCCAGCATTTT. Its protein is CASSPGQGFKPQHF.

The chain recombines TRBV27 with TRBJ2-5, with D perhaps assigned TRBD1 or TRBD2 (5 bases each). In germline, CDR1 is MNHEY, CDR2 SMNVEV (reference sequence). This CDR3 contains 14 residues. V was trimmed by 0 bases and J by 2 bases, leaving 7 bases between them. The CDR3 spells CASSLSWGQETQYF. CDR3 bases: TGTGCCAGCAGTTTATCGTGGGGGCAAGAGACCCAGTACTTC.

In this sample, this clonotype turned up a few times. The chain is built from TRBV12-3 or TRBV12-4 and TRBJ2-4; D gene ambiguous. V was cut by 3 bases and J by 2 bases, with 2 bases left in between. The CDR3 runs to 12 residues. CDR3 loop: CASSFSKNIQYF. CDR3 DNA: TGTGCCAGCAGTTTCTCCAAAAACATTCAGTACTTC.

Only a few counts were recorded for this clonotype. CDR3 loop: CASSLASIGPYEQYF. As DNA, the CDR3 is TGCGCCAGCAGCTTGGCCTCGATTGGCCCCTACGAGCAGTACTTC. The V gene is TRBV5-1, the J gene TRBJ2-7; the D is unclear. The germline V gene has CDR1 SGHRS and CDR2 YFSETQ. The CDR3 loop spans 15 amino acids. Trimming shortened V by 0 bases and J by 2 bases, and 12 bases separated the two germline ends.

The chain combines TRBV25-1 with TRBJ2-1; TRBD1 aligns across 8 bases. CDR3 length equals 18 residues. Germline V gives CDR1 MGHDK, CDR2 SYGVNS. The V gene end was trimmed by 3 bases and the J gene end by 4 bases; junction bases not matched to a gene: 14. CDR3 coding DNA: TGTGCCAGCAGTGATATGGGGACGGGACAGGCCCAGTACAATGAGCAGTTCTTC. It is translated as CASSDMGTGQAQYNEQFF.

This rearrangement joins TRBV7-2 to TRBJ2-5; TRBD2 aligns across 12 bases. J lost 5 bases, V lost 5 bases, and 15 bases had no gene match. CDR1 SGHTA and CDR2 FQGNSA come from the germline V gene. There are 18 residues in the CDR3. The CDR3 region has the DNA TGTGCCAGCAGCACATGGTGGGCTAGCGGGAGGGCCGGTGAGACCCAGTACTTC. This translates into CASSTWWASGRAGETQYF.

The V gene is TRBV11-2, the J gene TRBJ2-5, with TRBD2 matching over 8 bases. The germline V gene has CDR1 SGHAT and CDR2 FQNNGV. CDR3 size: 15 residues. V trimming: 0 bases; J trimming: 9 bases; junction bases outside the gene matches: 9. The CDR3 protein is CASSLDRTGGLPQYF. The CDR3 nucleotides read TGTGCCAGCAGCTTAGATCGGACGGGAGGGCTTCCCCAGTACTTC.

This chain joins TRBV12-3 or TRBV12-4 and TRBJ2-5; D possibly matches TRBD1 or TRBD2 (6 bases each). The CDR3 length is 13 residues. Trimming removed 8 bases at V and 5 bases at J, with 15 bases between. As DNA, the CDR3 is TGTGCCAGCCTTTCCGGGGGCGGCGAGACCCAGTACTTC. This encodes CASLSGGGETQYF.

This clonotype was picked up a small number of times. J is TRBJ1-5 and V is TRBV19; D is perhaps TRBD1 (6 bases). Per the germline V gene, CDR1 is LNHDA and CDR2 is SQIVND (reference sequence). The CDR3 consists of 13 residues. V lost 7 bases and J lost 6, with 13 bases in between. The CDR3 reads CASKGRGGQPQHF. CDR3 nucleotide sequence: TGTGCCAGTAAAGGCAGGGGCGGTCAGCCCCAGCATTTT.

This clonotype was seen a few times. The rearrangement joins TRBV7-2 to TRBJ2-6, with D hard to call. This CDR3 is built from 14 residues. Trimming stripped 5 bases from V and 2 bases from J, with 7 bases between. CDR1 is SGHTA, CDR2 FQGNSA, per germline. CDR3 DNA: TGTGCCAGCAGCCCGGATGCTGGGGCCAACGTCCTGACTTTC. Protein: CASSPDAGANVLTF. The complete variable domain, with remaining parts taken from reference TRBV7-2 and TRBJ2-6, reads GAGVSQSPSNKVTEKGKDVELRCDPISGHTALYWYRQSLGQGLEFLIYFQGNSAPDKSGLPSDRFSAERTGGSVSTLTIQRTQQEDSAVYLCASSPDAGANVLTFGAGSRLTVL.

The V gene is TRBV5-1, the J gene TRBJ2-1; 7 bases are a match to TRBD1. Looked up from germline, CDR1 is SGHRS and CDR2 is YFSETQ. J was trimmed by 4 bases and V by 0 bases; bases with no gene match: 4. This CDR3 region has 15 residues. CDR3 amino acids: CASSLGDSVYNEQFF. The CDR3 bases are TGCGCCAGCAGCTTGGGGGACAGCGTGTACAATGAGCAGTTCTTC.

This clonotype was picked up a small number of times. The CDR3 sequence is CASSSAGAGANVLTF. CDR3 in DNA: TGTGCCAGCAGTTCGGCGGGGGCTGGGGCCAACGTCCTGACTTTC. The chain is built from TRBV6-5 and TRBJ2-6; TRBD2 matches at 7 bases. V was pared by 4 bases and J by 2 bases, with 2 bases of the junction left unmatched. The CDR3 length is 15 residues. Germline loops: CDR1 MNHEY, CDR2 SVGAGI.

In its sample, this clonotype was seen a few times. The V and J genes are TRBV7-9 and TRBJ2-5, with D possibly being TRBD2 (6 bases). Deletions cut 3 bases from V and 5 bases from J, with 13 bases between. There are 14 residues in the CDR3. CDR1 SEHNR and CDR2 FQNEAQ come from the germline V gene (reference sequence). CDR3 sequence: CASSFPTGGETQYF. CDR3 in DNA: TGTGCCAGCAGCTTTCCAACAGGAGGGGAGACCCAGTACTTC.

This clonotype was seen a few times. This rearrangement joins TRBV7-2 to TRBJ2-1, with D perhaps TRBD1 (5 bases). CDR1 is SGHTA, CDR2 FQGNSA, per germline. V lost 0 bases to trimming and J lost 6 bases, with 18 bases between them. The length of the CDR3 is 17 residues. CDR3 sequence reads: CASSLAQVGQGSNEQFF. The CDR3 coding sequence is TGTGCCAGCAGCTTAGCGCAAGTTGGTCAGGGAAGCAATGAGCAGTTCTTC.

CDR3 sequence reads: CAISGLTGSYGYTF. CDR3 in DNA: TGTGCCATCAGTGGACTAACAGGGTCCTATGGCTACACCTTC. The chain combines TRBV10-3 with TRBJ1-2, with TRBD1 as a possible D gene (6 bases). The CDR3 is 14 amino acids. Germline CDR1 reads ENHRY; CDR2 reads SYGVKD. The germline V and J ends were trimmed by 4 bases and 4 bases, with 13 bases remaining between them.

This clonotype showed up just a few times. This chain connects TRBV20-1 to TRBJ2-3, with 10 positions matching TRBD2. Germline V gives CDR1 DFQATT, CDR2 SNEGSKA (reference sequence). This CDR3 comprises 17 residues. V lost 1 base, J lost 5 bases, and 12 bases stayed unmatched. CDR3 loop: CSARGGVASGRLDTQYF. In DNA, the CDR3 is TGCAGTGCTAGAGGCGGTGTGGCTAGCGGGAGATTAGATACGCAGTATTTT.